These 30 T cell receptor beta chains share one sample of origin, sequenced in a study of blood T cell repertoires in COVID-19. The assay was immunoSEQ multiplex PCR, and TCRdb's table has in-frame clones only and misses some. This sample has about 130,000 clones, with around four fifths found just once. The sequenced material came from peripheral blood. These receptors originate from a man aged 35-49 years with active or convalescent COVID-19.

The chain is built from TRBV7-2 and TRBJ2-7; D gene unclear. Germline V gene lookup returns CDR1 SGHTA and CDR2 FQGNSA. This CDR3 is built from 16 residues. V was shortened by 1 base and J by 2 bases, with 15 bases between the two germline ends. The CDR3, as DNA: TGTGCCAGCAGCTTAGGTGTTAACAGTCTTCCCTACGAGCAGTACTTC. Protein product: CASSLGVNSLPYEQYF.

The V gene is TRBV12-1, the J gene TRBJ2-1; TRBD2, the table's D call, was not compared with the DNA. TRBV12-1 is an annotated pseudogene. This CDR3 comprises 16 residues. CDR3 sequence (DNA): TGTGCCAGCAGCCTCCGGACTAGCGGGGGGGCCAGGGAGCAGTTCTTC. Its translation: CASSLRTSGGAREQFF.

CDR3 sequence (DNA): TGTGCCAGCAGCTTGGAGGGACATGGGACCACTGAAGCTTTCTTT. Translated, it gives CASSLEGHGTTEAFF. This rearrangement joins TRBV5-5 to TRBJ1-1, with D maybe TRBD1 (6 bases). V lost 0 bases and J lost 4, with 13 bases in between. Germline V lookup: CDR1 SGHKS, CDR2 YYEKEE (reference sequence). The CDR3 loop spans 15 amino acids. The entire variable domain, with the rest obtained from reference TRBV5-5 and TRBJ1-1, is as follows: DAGVTQSPTHLIKTRGQQVTLRCSPISGHKSVSWYQQVLGQGPQFIFQYYEKEERGRGNFPDRFSARQFPNYSSELNVNALLLGDSALYLCASSLEGHGTTEAFFGQGTRLTVV.

The chain recombines TRBV7-2 with TRBJ2-3, with a tentative D call TRBD2 (6 bases). CDR1 and CDR2 (germline): SGHTA, FQGNSA. V was shortened by 0 bases and J by 4 bases, with 14 bases between the two germline ends. The length of the CDR3 is 16 residues. DNA for the CDR3: TGTGCCAGCAGCTTAGCGGGACTCCCGGCCTCAGATACGCAGTATTTT. It codes for CASSLAGLPASDTQYF.

This rearrangement joins TRBV5-1 to TRBJ1-1; TRBD1 agrees at 9 bases. With V trimmed by 3 bases and J by 1 base, 1 base remained unmatched. The CDR3 is 14 residues long. Germline CDR1 and CDR2: SGHRS and YFSETQ. CDR3 loop: CASSSDRGNTEAFF. DNA of the CDR3: TGCGCCAGCAGCTCGGACAGGGGGAACACTGAAGCTTTCTTT.

The rearrangement uses TRBV20-1 and TRBJ1-4; D is unclear. V lost 3 bases and J lost 8, with 16 bases in between. Germline loops: CDR1 DFQATT, CDR2 SNEGSKA (reference sequence). CDR3 length: 14 residues. The CDR3 region has the DNA TGCAGTGCTAGTATAGGGCCCGGAGGCGAAAAACTGTTTTTT. This sequence encodes CSASIGPGGEKLFF.

The chain employs TRBV5-6 and TRBJ1-2, with 7 bases lining up with TRBD1. V trimming: 4 bases; J trimming: 8 bases; junction bases outside the gene matches: 17. The germline V gene encodes CDR1 SGHDT and CDR2 YYEEEE. The CDR3 sequence is 16 residues long. CDR3 sequence reads: CASSPGALTGTEGYTF. The CDR3 bases are TGTGCCAGCAGCCCTGGCGCCTTGACAGGGACGGAAGGCTACACCTTC.

This chain uses TRBV11-2 with TRBJ1-1; 11 bases fit TRBD1. CDR1 and CDR2 (germline): SGHAT, FQNNGV. Trimming removed 5 bases from V and 5 bases from J; junction bases left unmatched: 4. The CDR3 loop spans 14 amino acids. The CDR3 DNA follows: TGTGCCAGCAGCCCTGGGACAGGGGGAACTGAAGCTTTCTTT. It specifies CASSPGTGGTEAFF.

Worth noting for this clone: This same CDR3 is encoded by further DNA sequences in the sample. The chain combines TRBV7-3 with TRBJ2-5; weak D call: TRBD2 (6 bases). CDR3 length: 13 amino acids. Germline CDR1 is SGHTA and CDR2 is FQGTGA. V was shortened by 5 bases and J by 3 bases, with 10 bases between the two germline ends. The CDR3 region has the DNA TGTGCCAGCAGCCCTTGGGGGGAAGAGACCCAGTACTTC. It encodes CASSPWGEETQYF. Full variable domain (outside the CDR3, taken from reference TRBV7-3 and TRBJ2-5): GAGVSQTPSNKVTEKGKYVELRCDPISGHTALYWYRQSLGQGPEFLIYFQGTGAADDSGLPNDRFFAVRPEGSVSTLKIQRTERGDSAVYLCASSPWGEETQYFGPGTRLLVL.

The chain uses TRBV3-1 (or the pseudogene TRBV3-2) and TRBJ2-7; possibly TRBD1 for D (5 bases). CDR3 length: 14 residues. CDR1 and CDR2 from the germline V gene are LGHDT and YNNKEL (reference sequence). V lost 1 base and J 6 bases, leaving 13 bases between the germline ends. The CDR3 DNA sequence: TGTGCCAGCAGCCAAGGAAGGGGATGGGTCGAGCAGTACTTC. The encoded protein is CASSQGRGWVEQYF.

This sequence joins TRBV5-1 and TRBJ2-1; 7 bases fit TRBD2. Germline CDR1 SGHRS, CDR2 YFSETQ. V was clipped by 5 bases and J by 0 bases; unmatched bases: 5. The CDR3 spans 15 residues. CDR3: CASRSSGSSYNEQFF. In nucleotides, the CDR3 is TGCGCCAGCAGATCTAGCGGTAGCTCCTACAATGAGCAGTTCTTC.

This clone was recorded once. The chain carries TRBV4-2 and TRBJ2-1, with TRBD2 matching 7 bases. Looked up from germline, CDR1 is LGHNA and CDR2 is YNFKEQ. Trimming took 1 base from V and 5 from J; bases not matched to a gene: 8. This CDR3 spans 16 amino acids. The CDR3 nucleotides are TGTGCCAGCAGCCAAGTCACGGGGAGGGGTAACAATGAGCAGTTCTTC. This translates into CASSQVTGRGNNEQFF.

This clone showed up just a few times. The J gene is TRBJ2-5, the V gene TRBV6-4; D unresolved. CDR1 and CDR2 (germline): MRHNA, SNTAGT. V lost 8 bases to trimming and J lost 13 bases, with 11 bases between them. The CDR3 runs 9 residues. The CDR3 loop is CASAPIGYF. The CDR3 DNA follows: TGTGCCAGCGCCCCGATCGGGTACTTC.

The chain combines TRBV7-9 with TRBJ1-3, with TRBD1 as a possible D gene (6 bases). This CDR3 region has 15 residues. Germline values: CDR1 SEHNR, CDR2 FQNEAQ (reference sequence). V shed 3 bases and J shed 4 bases, with 13 bases lying between them. The CDR3, as DNA: TGTGCCAGCAGCTTTCTCAGGGGTGGAGGAAACACCATATATTTT. This gives the protein CASSFLRGGGNTIYF. Full variable domain (missing parts from reference TRBV7-9 and TRBJ1-3): DTGVSQNPRHKITKRGQNVTFRCDPISEHNRLYWYRQTLGQGPEFLTYFQNEAQLEKSRLLSDRFSAERPKGSFSTLEIQRTEQGDSAMYLCASSFLRGGGNTIYFGEGSWLTVV.

This clone showed up just a few times. The CDR3 protein is CASSPNPSGYPDTQYF. CDR3 nucleotides: TGTGCCAGCAGCCCGAACCCTAGCGGCTACCCAGATACGCAGTATTTT. V usage is TRBV7-2 and J usage is TRBJ2-3; 7 nucleotides match TRBD2. CDR1 is SGHTA, CDR2 FQGNSA, per germline. The trim removed 5 bases at V and 4 bases at J, leaving 12 bases unmatched. The CDR3 is 16 amino acids.

This sequence joins TRBV6-1 and TRBJ1-2; 9 bases match TRBD1. CDR3 length: 15 amino acids. Trimming removed 3 bases from V and 6 bases from J; junction bases left unmatched: 8. The germline V gene has CDR1 MNHNS and CDR2 SASEGT. The CDR3 protein is CASSEWGDRADGYTF. The CDR3 coding sequence is TGTGCCAGCAGTGAGTGGGGGGACAGGGCTGATGGCTACACCTTC.

This clone occurred once. The V and J genes are TRBV4-3 and TRBJ1-2; 8 bases line up with TRBD1. From germline, CDR1 is LGHNA and CDR2 YSLEER. Trimming at V came to 0 bases and at J to 4 bases, leaving 7 bases not matched to a gene. The CDR3 spans 16 residues. The CDR3 DNA follows: TGCGCCAGCAGCCAAGATGAGGCAGGGACAGGCTATGGCTACACCTTC. Translation: CASSQDEAGTGYGYTF.

This clone appeared once. V usage is TRBV25-1 and J usage is TRBJ2-2; D ambiguous. The germline V gene encodes CDR1 MGHDK and CDR2 SYGVNS. Trimming stripped 8 bases from V and 1 base from J, with 8 bases between. The CDR3 loop spans 13 amino acids. CDR3 residues: CASSLGNTGELFF. In DNA, the CDR3 is TGTGCCAGCTCCCTAGGGAACACCGGGGAGCTGTTTTTT.

The chain couples TRBV9 to TRBJ2-2; tentatively, D is TRBD1 (5 bases). The CDR3 totals 15 residues. Germline CDR1 is SGDLS and CDR2 is YYNGEE. Trimming shortened V by 1 base and J by 4 bases, and 11 bases separated the two germline ends. This CDR3 reads CASSVSSGSTGELFF. In nucleotides, the CDR3 is TGTGCCAGCAGCGTAAGTTCAGGGTCCACCGGGGAGCTGTTTTTT.

V and J are TRBV18 and TRBJ2-1; weak D call: TRBD1 (5 bases). Deletions cut 2 bases from V and 7 bases from J, with 9 bases between. The germline gives CDR1 KGHSH, CDR2 LQKENI. The CDR3 consists of 13 residues. The CDR3 is CASSPSTVNEQFF. The CDR3 DNA sequence: TGTGCCAGCTCACCATCGACAGTTAATGAGCAGTTCTTC.

J is TRBJ2-2 and V is TRBV6-5; the D gene is possibly TRBD1 (6 bases). The V gene's germline CDR1 is MNHEY and CDR2 SVGAGI. V was shortened by 6 bases and J by 1 base, with 12 bases between the two germline ends. The CDR3 has 15 amino acids. CDR3 nucleotide sequence: TGTGCCAGCAGAGCCGGGACACTGAACACCGGGGAGCTGTTTTTT. Encoded protein: CASRAGTLNTGELFF.

V is TRBV18 and J is TRBJ1-5, with TRBD1 matching 11 bases. The CDR3 has 16 amino acids. Germline assignment: CDR1 KGHSH and CDR2 LQKENI. With V trimmed by 6 bases and J by 6 bases, 10 bases remained unmatched. CDR3 DNA sequence: TGTGCCAGCTCGCTAGCTCCGGGACAGGGGGGTCAGCCCCAGCATTTT. As protein: CASSLAPGQGGQPQHF.

In this sample, this clone turned up once. Within the sample, other DNA sequences also encode this same CDR3. The chain has TRBV19 and TRBJ1-1; D is ambiguous. Germline lookup yields CDR1 LNHDA and CDR2 SQIVND (reference sequence). CDR3 length: 12 amino acids. V lost 8 bases to trimming and J lost 0 bases, with 7 bases between them. The CDR3 region is CASGGLNTEAFF. The CDR3 nucleotides read TGTGCCAGTGGCGGGTTGAACACTGAAGCTTTCTTT.

A few counts support this clone. V usage is TRBV7-9 and J usage is TRBJ1-1, with D uncertain. The CDR3 totals 15 residues. Germline V gene lookup returns CDR1 SEHNR and CDR2 FQNEAQ (reference sequence). V was shortened by 6 bases and J by 4 bases, with 18 bases between the two germline ends. The CDR3 spells CASRKSTVGSTEAFF. The CDR3, as DNA: TGTGCCAGCAGAAAATCGACGGTGGGGAGCACTGAAGCTTTCTTT.

This clone came up once. CDR3 nucleotide sequence: TGTGCCAGCTCCCCGGGACTAGCTGACTCCTACGAGCAGTACTTC. This codes for CASSPGLADSYEQYF. V is TRBV6-5 and J is TRBJ2-7, with 9 bases fitting TRBD2. The germline V gene has CDR1 MNHEY and CDR2 SVGAGI. Trimming at V came to 8 bases and at J to 0 bases, leaving 8 bases not matched to a gene. CDR3 length: 15 residues.

The chain joins TRBV18 to TRBJ2-1; 8 bases map to TRBD2. After removal of 3 bases from V and 4 bases from J, the junction contained 11 bases not matched to a gene. This CDR3 has 17 amino acids. Per germline, CDR1 KGHSH and CDR2 LQKENI. CDR3 loop: CASSPERGPLTYNEQFF. DNA for the CDR3: TGTGCCAGCTCACCGGAGCGGGGGCCCCTTACTTACAATGAGCAGTTCTTC.

The chain combines TRBV19 with TRBJ1-2; D ambiguous. The V and J ends lost 1 base and 3 bases respectively, with 9 bases between them. Germline CDR1 is LNHDA and CDR2 is SQIVND (reference sequence). The CDR3 consists of 14 residues. The CDR3 spells CASSIVRLDYGYTF. CDR3 coding DNA: TGTGCCAGTAGTATAGTTAGACTGGACTATGGCTACACCTTC. Full variable domain (rest looked up from reference TRBV19 and TRBJ1-2): DGGITQSPKYLFRKEGQNVTLSCEQNLNHDAMYWYRQDPGQGLRLIYYSQIVNDFQKGDIAEGYSVSREKKESFPLTVTSAQKNPTAFYLCASSIVRLDYGYTFGSGTRLTVV.

CDR3 sequence: CASSITSSGGMSNEQFF. The CDR3 nucleotides read TGTGCCAGTAGTATAACCTCTAGCGGGGGAATGAGTAATGAGCAGTTCTTC. This sequence joins TRBV19 and TRBJ2-1; TRBD2 agrees at 10 bases. CDR3 length equals 17 residues. Germline values: CDR1 LNHDA, CDR2 SQIVND (reference sequence). Trimming cost V 2 bases and J 7 bases; bases outside gene matches: 11.

The chain couples TRBV18 to TRBJ1-3; 7 nucleotides align to TRBD1. Germline CDR1 KGHSH, CDR2 LQKENI. With V trimmed by 5 bases and J by 0 bases, 4 bases remained unmatched. CDR3 size: 15 residues. In nucleotides, the CDR3 is TGTGCCAGCTCAGAGGACAGGAACTCTGGAAACACCATATATTTT. It specifies CASSEDRNSGNTIYF.

This clone was found many times. This chain uses TRBV5-8 with TRBJ2-1; 9 bases match TRBD1. Trimming at V came to 5 bases and at J to 7 bases, leaving 10 bases not matched to a gene. Germline lookup yields CDR1 SGHTS and CDR2 YDEGEE. CDR3 length: 15 residues. CDR3 region: CASSSQGARGNEQFF. DNA for the CDR3: TGTGCCAGCAGTTCACAGGGGGCCCGGGGGAATGAGCAGTTCTTC. The whole variable domain, remainder taken from reference TRBV5-8 and TRBJ2-1, is EAGVTQSPTHLIKTRGQQATLRCSPISGHTSVYWYQQALGLGLQFLLWYDEGEERNRGNFPPRFSGRQFPNYSSELNVNALELEDSALYLCASSSQGARGNEQFFGPGTRLTVL.